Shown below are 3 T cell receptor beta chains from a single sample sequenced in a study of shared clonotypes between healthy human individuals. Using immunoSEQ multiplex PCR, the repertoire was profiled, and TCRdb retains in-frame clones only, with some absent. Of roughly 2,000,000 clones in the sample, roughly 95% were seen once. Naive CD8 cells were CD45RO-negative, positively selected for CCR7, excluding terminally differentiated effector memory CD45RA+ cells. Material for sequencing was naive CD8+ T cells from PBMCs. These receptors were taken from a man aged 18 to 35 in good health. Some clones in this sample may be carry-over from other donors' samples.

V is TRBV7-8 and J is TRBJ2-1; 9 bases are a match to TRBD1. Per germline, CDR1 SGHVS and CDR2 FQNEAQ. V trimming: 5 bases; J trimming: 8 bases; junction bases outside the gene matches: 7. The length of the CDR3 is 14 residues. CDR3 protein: CASSPGTGIDEQFF. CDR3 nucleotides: TGTGCCAGCAGCCCCGGGACAGGGATTGATGAGCAGTTCTTC.

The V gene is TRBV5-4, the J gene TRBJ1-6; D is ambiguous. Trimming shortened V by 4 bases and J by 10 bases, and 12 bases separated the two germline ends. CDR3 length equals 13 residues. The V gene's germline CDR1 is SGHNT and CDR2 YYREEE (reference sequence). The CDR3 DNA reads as TGTGCCAGCAGCGTTGCAGAGGCCTCACCCCTCCACTTT. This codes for CASSVAEASPLHF.

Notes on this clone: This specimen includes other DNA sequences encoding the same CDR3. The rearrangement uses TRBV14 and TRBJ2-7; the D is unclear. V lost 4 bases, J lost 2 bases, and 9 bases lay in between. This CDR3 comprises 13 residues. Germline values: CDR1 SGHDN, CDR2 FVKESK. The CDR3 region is CASSPHGAYEQYF. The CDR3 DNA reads TGTGCCAGCAGCCCTCACGGAGCCTACGAGCAGTACTTC.